This TCR beta chain was sequenced during a study of blood T cell repertoires in COVID-19 (TCRdb year 2020). Background on the whole study: Samples covering the acute and convalescent phases of COVID-19 were provided by collaborators in the United States, Italy and Spain. Where available, HLA class I and class II types were obtained from metadata supplied by the sample provider rather than from assay-based typing. The material from the prospective study consisted of cDNA or gDNA derived from T cells, B-cell-depleted T cells, or PBMCs. The sample metadata nearly always contained a de-identified subject ID, COVID-19 status, age in years and sex. The samples were drawn from two sources: the first 160 participants of the ongoing ImmuneRACE study, and 1,200 or so subjects contributed by 6 global collaborators. The repertoires were released in a freely available public database meant as a resource for research on the immune response to SARS-CoV-2. Subjects who had been exposed to COVID-19, were actively infected with it, or had recovered from it provided the deeply sampled blood TCRbeta repertoires that made up the dataset. The research as a whole found: The quantity of clinical and demographic metadata differed by source and by participant and was supplied without curation.

With respect to this clone: Its cognate antigen has yet to be identified. There are no base qualities to consult, and no much larger clone falls within one base.

The CDR3, from cysteine to phenylalanine, totals 15 residues. The entry retains the CDR3 DNA only, 45 bases that are in frame from base 1. The germline V gene yields SGHVS for CDR1 and FQNEAQ for CDR2. V loses 5 bases of germline sequence and J loses 4 bases, and the interval between the two ends is 16 bases. Participants in the prospective study were aged roughly 18 to 90 years, lived in more than 20 United States geographic areas, and enrolled through a virtual design. In the prospective study, cohorts were assigned on the basis of participant-reported clinical history obtained from a screening survey and a study questionnaire. For ImmuneRACE Cohort 3, a participant was defined as recovered based on two consecutive negative NP/OP PCR tests, clearance by a healthcare professional, or resolution of symptoms. Each participant in the prospective study had whole blood, serum and a nasopharyngeal or oropharyngeal swab collected by mobile phlebotomists. Prospective study participants could optionally give additional blood draws and questionnaires over an approximately 2-month period. Blood samples from the prospective study were shipped frozen or at room temperature prior to DNA extraction.

TCRbeta CDR3 regions were amplified from genomic DNA by means of the immunoSEQ Assay, a bias-controlled multiplex PCR. The source study handled its data this way. Within the assay, amplification of reference gene primers was used to estimate how many nucleated cells each sample contained. To quantify the absolute abundance of each unique TCRbeta CDR3 rearrangement, sequence reads were collapsed and filtered. Productive Simpson clonality was computed per sample as the square root of Simpson's diversity index over productive rearrangements. TCRdb took this table from immuneACCESS and kept in-frame rearrangements with V and J called. Such tables lack part of the clones; where checked against another copy, unresolved V genes explain under half of the gap, and the rest is unexplained. That table gives V, J and clone size, and the DNA gave D and trimming. A total of 150,000 to 200,000 clones appear in this sample, roughly 88% of them only once. The ten largest clones capture 9% to 10% of the sample.

The sample taken for sequencing was PBMCs or T cells enriched from blood (not recorded which). The source is a woman under 30 who had recovered from COVID-19. The chain joins TRBV7-8 to TRBJ2-3, with a tentative D gene TRBD1 over 5 matching bases. CDR3 region: CASSPSRVYPDTQYF. The nucleotides are TGTGCCAGCAGCCCCTCCAGGGTTTACCCAGATACGCAGTATTTT.